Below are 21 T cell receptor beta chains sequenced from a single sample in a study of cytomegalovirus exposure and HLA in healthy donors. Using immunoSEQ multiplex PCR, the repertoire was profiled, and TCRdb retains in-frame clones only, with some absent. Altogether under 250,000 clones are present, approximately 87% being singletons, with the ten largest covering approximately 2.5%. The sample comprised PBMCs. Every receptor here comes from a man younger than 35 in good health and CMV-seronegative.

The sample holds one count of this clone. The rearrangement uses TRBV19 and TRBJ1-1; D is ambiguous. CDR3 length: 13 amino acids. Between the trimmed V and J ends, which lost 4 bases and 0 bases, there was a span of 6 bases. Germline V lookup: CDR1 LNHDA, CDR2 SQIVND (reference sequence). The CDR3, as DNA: TGTGCCAGTAGTACACAGCTGAACACTGAAGCTTTCTTT. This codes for CASSTQLNTEAFF.

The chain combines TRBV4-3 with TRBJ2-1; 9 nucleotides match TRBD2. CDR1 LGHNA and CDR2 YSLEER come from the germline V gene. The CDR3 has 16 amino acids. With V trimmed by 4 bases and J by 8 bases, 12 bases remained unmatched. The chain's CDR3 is CASSLGAGGLGDEQFF. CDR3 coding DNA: TGCGCCAGCAGCCTAGGGGCGGGGGGGCTCGGCGATGAGCAGTTCTTC.

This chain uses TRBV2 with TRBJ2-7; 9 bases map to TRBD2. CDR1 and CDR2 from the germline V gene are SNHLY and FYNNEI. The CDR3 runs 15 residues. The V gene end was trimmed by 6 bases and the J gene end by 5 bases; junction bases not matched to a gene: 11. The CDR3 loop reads CASSYSREGRNEQYF. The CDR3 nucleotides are TGTGCCAGCAGCTATTCGCGGGAGGGCCGCAACGAGCAGTACTTC.

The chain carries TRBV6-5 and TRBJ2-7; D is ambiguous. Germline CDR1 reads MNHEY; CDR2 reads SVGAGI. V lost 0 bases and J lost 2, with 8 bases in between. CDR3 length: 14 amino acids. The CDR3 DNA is TGTGCCAGCAGTTACTCCGATAGTGCCTACGAGCAGTACTTC. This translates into CASSYSDSAYEQYF.

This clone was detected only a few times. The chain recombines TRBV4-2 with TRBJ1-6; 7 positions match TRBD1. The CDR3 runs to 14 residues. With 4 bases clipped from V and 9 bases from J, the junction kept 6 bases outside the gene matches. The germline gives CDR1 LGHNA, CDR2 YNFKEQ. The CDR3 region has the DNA TGTGCCAGCAGCCTACCAGGGGGTGGTTCACCCCTCCACTTT. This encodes CASSLPGGGSPLHF.

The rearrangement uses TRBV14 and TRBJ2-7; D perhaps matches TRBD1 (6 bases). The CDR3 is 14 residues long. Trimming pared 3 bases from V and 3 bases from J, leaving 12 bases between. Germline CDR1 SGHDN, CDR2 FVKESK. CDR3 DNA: TGTGCCAGCAGCCAGACCGGGACAAACTACGAGCAGTACTTC. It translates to CASSQTGTNYEQYF.

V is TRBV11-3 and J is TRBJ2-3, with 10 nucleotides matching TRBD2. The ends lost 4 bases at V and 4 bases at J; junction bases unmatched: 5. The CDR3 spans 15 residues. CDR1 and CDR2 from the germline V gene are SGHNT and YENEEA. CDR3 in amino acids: CASSSPGLASDTQYF. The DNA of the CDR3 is TGTGCCAGCAGCTCCCCGGGACTAGCGTCAGATACGCAGTATTTT.

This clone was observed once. CDR3 bases: TGCGCCAGCAGCCAAAACGACAGGGGAGGGAAACTGTTTTTT. Residues: CASSQNDRGGKLFF. The genes are TRBV4-3 and TRBJ1-4; TRBD1 matches 8 bases. The ends lost 2 bases at V and 11 bases at J; junction bases unmatched: 7. The CDR3 extends over 14 amino acids. Germline values: CDR1 LGHNA, CDR2 YSLEER.

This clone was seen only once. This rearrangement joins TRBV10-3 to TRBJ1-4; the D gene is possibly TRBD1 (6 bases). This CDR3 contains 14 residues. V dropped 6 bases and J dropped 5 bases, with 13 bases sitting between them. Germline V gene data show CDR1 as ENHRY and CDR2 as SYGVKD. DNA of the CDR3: TGTGCCATCAGCGGACAGTACGGCAATGAAAAACTGTTTTTT. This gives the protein CAISGQYGNEKLFF.

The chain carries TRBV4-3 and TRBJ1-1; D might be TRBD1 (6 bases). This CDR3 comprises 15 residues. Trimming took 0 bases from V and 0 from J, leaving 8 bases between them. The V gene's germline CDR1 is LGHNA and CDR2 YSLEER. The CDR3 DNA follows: TGCGCCAGCAGCCAAGACCCAGGGGTGAACACTGAAGCTTTCTTT. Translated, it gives CASSQDPGVNTEAFF.

The CDR3 sequence is CASSLTGITGELFF. The DNA of the CDR3 is TGTGCCAGCAGCCTCACAGGGATCACCGGGGAGCTGTTTTTT. The chain combines TRBV6-6 with TRBJ2-2; a possible D gene is TRBD1 (6 bases). CDR3 length: 14 residues. V lost 6 bases and J lost 4, with 12 bases in between. From germline, CDR1 is MNHNY and CDR2 SVGAGI (reference sequence).

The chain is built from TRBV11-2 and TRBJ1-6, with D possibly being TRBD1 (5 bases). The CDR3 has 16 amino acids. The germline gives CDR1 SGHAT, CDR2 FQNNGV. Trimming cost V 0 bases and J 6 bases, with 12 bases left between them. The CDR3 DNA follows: TGTGCCAGCAGCTTAGATCACTCAGGGTCTAATTCACCCCTCCACTTT. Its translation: CASSLDHSGSNSPLHF.

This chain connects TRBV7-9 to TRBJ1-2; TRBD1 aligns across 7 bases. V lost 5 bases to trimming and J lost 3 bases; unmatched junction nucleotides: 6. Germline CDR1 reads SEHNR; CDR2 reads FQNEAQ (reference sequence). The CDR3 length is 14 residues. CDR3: CASSQGQIDYGYTF. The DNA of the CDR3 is TGTGCCAGCAGCCAGGGACAGATCGACTATGGCTACACCTTC.

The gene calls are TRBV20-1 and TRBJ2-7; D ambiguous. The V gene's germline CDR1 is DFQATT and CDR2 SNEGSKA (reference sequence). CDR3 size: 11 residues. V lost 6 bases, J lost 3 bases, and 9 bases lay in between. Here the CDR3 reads CSAGEIYEQYF. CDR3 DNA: TGCAGTGCCGGTGAAATCTACGAGCAGTACTTC.

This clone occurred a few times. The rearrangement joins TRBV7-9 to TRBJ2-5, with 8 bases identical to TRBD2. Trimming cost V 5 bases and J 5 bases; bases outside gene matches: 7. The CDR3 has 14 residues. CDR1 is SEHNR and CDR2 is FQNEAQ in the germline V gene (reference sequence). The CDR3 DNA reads TGTGCCAGCAGCCCACGGACTAGCCAGGAGACCCAGTACTTC. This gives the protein CASSPRTSQETQYF.

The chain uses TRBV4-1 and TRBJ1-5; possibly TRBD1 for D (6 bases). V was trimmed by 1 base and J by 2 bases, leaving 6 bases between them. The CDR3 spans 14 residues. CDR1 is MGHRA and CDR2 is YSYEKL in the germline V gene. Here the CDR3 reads CASSQGTGNQPQHF. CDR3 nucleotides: TGCGCCAGCAGCCAAGGGACAGGCAATCAGCCCCAGCATTTT.

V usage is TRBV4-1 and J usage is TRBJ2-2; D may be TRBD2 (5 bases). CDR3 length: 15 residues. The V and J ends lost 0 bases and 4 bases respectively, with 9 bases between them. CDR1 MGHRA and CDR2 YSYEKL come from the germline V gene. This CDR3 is CASSQERVFTGELFF. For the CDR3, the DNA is TGCGCCAGCAGCCAAGAGAGGGTCTTCACCGGGGAGCTGTTTTTT.

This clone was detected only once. CDR3: CASQTGPNEQFF. CDR3 nucleotide sequence: TGCGCCAGCCAGACAGGGCCCAATGAGCAGTTCTTC. The chain joins TRBV5-1 to TRBJ2-1, with TRBD1 matching over 7 bases. This CDR3 spans 12 amino acids. CDR1 is SGHRS and CDR2 is YFSETQ in the germline V gene. V lost 7 bases and J lost 6; bases outside the gene matches: 4. Using reference TRBV5-1 and TRBJ2-1 for the parts outside the CDR3, the full variable domain is KAGVTQTPRYLIKTRGQQVTLSCSPISGHRSVSWYQQTPGQGLQFLFEYFSETQRNKGNFPGRFSGRQFSNSRSEMNVSTLELGDSALYLCASQTGPNEQFFGPGTRLTVL.

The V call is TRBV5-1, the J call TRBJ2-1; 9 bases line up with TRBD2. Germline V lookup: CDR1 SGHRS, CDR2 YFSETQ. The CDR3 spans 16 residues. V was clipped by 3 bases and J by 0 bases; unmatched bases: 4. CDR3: CASSSSGGSSYNEQFF. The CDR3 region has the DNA TGCGCCAGCAGCTCCAGCGGGGGGTCCTCCTACAATGAGCAGTTCTTC.

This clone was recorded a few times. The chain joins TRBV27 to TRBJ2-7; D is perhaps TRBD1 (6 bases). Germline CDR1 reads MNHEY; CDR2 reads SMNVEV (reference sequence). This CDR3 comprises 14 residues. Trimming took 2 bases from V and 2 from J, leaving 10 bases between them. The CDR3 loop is CASSLRQATYEQYF. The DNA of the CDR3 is TGTGCCAGCAGTTTACGACAGGCCACCTACGAGCAGTACTTC.

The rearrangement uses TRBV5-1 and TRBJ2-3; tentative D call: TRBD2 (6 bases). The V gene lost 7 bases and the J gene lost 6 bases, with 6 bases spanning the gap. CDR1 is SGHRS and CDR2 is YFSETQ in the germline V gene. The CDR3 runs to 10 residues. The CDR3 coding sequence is TGCGCCAGCCGGGGGGATACGCAGTATTTT. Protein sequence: CASRGDTQYF.